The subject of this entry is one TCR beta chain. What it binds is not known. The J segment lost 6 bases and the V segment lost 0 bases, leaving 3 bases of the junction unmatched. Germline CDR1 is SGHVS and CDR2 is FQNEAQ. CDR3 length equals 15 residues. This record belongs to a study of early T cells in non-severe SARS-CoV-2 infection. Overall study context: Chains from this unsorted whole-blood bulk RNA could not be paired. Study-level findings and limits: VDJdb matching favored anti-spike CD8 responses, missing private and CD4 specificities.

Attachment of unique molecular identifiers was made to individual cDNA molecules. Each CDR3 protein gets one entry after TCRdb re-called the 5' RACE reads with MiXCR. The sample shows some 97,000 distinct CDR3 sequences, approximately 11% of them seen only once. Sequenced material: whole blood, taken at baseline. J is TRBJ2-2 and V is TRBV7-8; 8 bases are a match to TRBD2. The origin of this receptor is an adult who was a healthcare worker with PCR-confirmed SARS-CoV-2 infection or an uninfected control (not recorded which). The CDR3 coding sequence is TGTGCCAGCAGCTTAGCGTCCGGGAGGGCCGGGGAGCTGTTTTTT. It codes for CASSLASGRAGELFF.